Listed below are T cell receptor beta chains from one sample, sequenced in a study of T cells in Graves' hyperthyroidism and ophthalmopathy. TCRdb re-derived calls from the multiplex PCR reads in MiXCR, one entry per CDR3 protein. This sample carries about 770,000 distinct CDR3 sequences, 18% of them seen once, and the ten largest clones take approximately 16%. The sequenced sample consisted of blood. The receptor set was obtained from a woman aged 50 to 60 with Graves' hyperthyroidism that later progressed to Graves' ophthalmopathy. The CDR3 runs from the conserved cysteine through the conserved F or W. Each record gives: V gene, CDR3 length, J gene, CDR3 protein.

V gene: TRBV10-2; CDR3 length: 13; J gene: TRBJ2-1; CDR3 protein: CASRQVSYNEQFF
V gene: TRBV3-1; CDR3 length: 15; J gene: TRBJ1-2; CDR3 protein: CASSPTLNPNYGYTF
V gene: TRBV11-1; CDR3 length: 15; J gene: TRBJ2-7; CDR3 protein: CASSPDTGITYEQYF
V gene: TRBV11-2; CDR3 length: 15; J gene: TRBJ1-2; CDR3 protein: CASSLSQGANYGYTF
V gene: TRBV6-2/TRBV6-3; CDR3 length: 17; J gene: TRBJ1-1; CDR3 protein: CASSYSRKEVLNTEAFF
V gene: TRBV6-1; CDR3 length: 13; J gene: TRBJ1-5; CDR3 protein: CASSDGFNQPQHF
V gene: TRBV15; CDR3 length: 16; J gene: TRBJ2-3; CDR3 protein: CATSRDLGGAADTQYF
V gene: TRBV19; CDR3 length: 15; J gene: TRBJ1-4; CDR3 protein: CASRKPRDPNEKLFF
V gene: TRBV27; CDR3 length: 14; J gene: TRBJ1-1; CDR3 protein: CASSWAGGNTEAFF
V gene: TRBV5-6; CDR3 length: 15; J gene: TRBJ1-4; CDR3 protein: CASSLLGQGHEKLFF
V gene: TRBV29-1; CDR3 length: 12; J gene: TRBJ1-3; CDR3 protein: CSVVDRVDTIYF